This paragraph covers one TCR beta chain sequence. The data were obtained in a study of shared T cell receptors in the human thymus. Sequencing was performed with immunoSEQ multiplex PCR; in TCRdb, only in-frame clones are kept and a portion is missing. The sample carries hundreds of thousands of clones, roughly 90% recorded once. Trimming cost V 2 bases and J 4 bases, with 15 bases left between them. CDR1 is MNHEY and CDR2 is SMNVEV in the germline V gene (reference sequence). The CDR3 spans 15 residues. The sample was also linked to a second study, of human thymus T cells. As reported in that work: Donors were healthy Finnish babies undergoing corrective operations for congenital heart defects.

This receptor was obtained from a boy under two years old with a congenital heart defect. V usage is TRBV27 and J usage is TRBJ2-7; TRBD2 might be the D (6 bases). The sequenced sample consisted of thymocytes. In DNA, the CDR3 is TGTGCCAGCAGTTTAAAGTTCACTAGCCGGTACGAGCAGTACTTC. Protein product: CASSLKFTSRYEQYF.